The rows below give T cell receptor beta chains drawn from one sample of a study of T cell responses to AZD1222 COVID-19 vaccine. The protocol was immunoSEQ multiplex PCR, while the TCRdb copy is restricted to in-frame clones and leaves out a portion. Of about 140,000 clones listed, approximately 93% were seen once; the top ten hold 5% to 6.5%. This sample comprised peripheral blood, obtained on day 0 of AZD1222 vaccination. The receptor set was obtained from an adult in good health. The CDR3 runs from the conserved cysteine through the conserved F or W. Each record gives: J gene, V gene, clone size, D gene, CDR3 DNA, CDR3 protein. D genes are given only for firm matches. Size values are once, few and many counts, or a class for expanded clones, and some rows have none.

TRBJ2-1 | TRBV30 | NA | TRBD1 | TGTGCCGGACAGGGATACAATGAGCAGTTCTTC | CAGQGYNEQFF
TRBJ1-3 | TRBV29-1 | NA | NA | TGCAGCGTTGGTGACAGAGCTACTGGAAACACCATATATTTT | CSVGDRATGNTIYF
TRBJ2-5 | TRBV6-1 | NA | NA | TGTGCCAGCAGGGAAGGGGGGGGTGAGACCCAGTACTTC | CASREGGGETQYF
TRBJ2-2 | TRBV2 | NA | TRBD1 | TGTGCCAGCACCTCGGACAGGGAGGTGGCCGGGGAGCTGTTTTTT | CASTSDREVAGELFF
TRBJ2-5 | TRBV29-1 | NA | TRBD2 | TGCAGCGTTGGGGAGGGGATGGGGCTACAAGAGACCCAGTACTTC | CSVGEGMGLQETQYF
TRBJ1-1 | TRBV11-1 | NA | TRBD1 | TGTGCCAGCAGCCGGACAGGGGGCTTGGCTTTCTTT | CASSRTGGLAFF
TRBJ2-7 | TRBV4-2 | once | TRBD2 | TGTGCCAGCAGCCAAGCCTACTTGGAGAGCGGGGGGACCTACGAGCAGTACTTC | CASSQAYLESGGTYEQYF
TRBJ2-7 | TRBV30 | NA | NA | TGTGCCTCCTCGGACAGGTATCTGACTAGGGGTTCCGACGAGCAGTACTTC | CASSDRYLTRGSDEQYF
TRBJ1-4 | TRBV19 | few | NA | TGTGCCAGTAGTTCCCCTCGACAAACAACTAATGAAAAACTGTTTTTT | CASSSPRQTTNEKLFF
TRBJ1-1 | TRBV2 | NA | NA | TGTGCCACCAGACGGTGGAACACTGAAGCTTTCTTT | CATRRWNTEAFF
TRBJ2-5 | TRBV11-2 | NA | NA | TGTGCCAGCAGCTTAGATAGGGCGGGATCGGGGACCCAGTACTTC | CASSLDRAGSGTQYF
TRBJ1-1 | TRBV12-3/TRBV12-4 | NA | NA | TGTGCCAGCAGTTTACTGAGTCATGGTGAAGCTTTCTTT | CASSLLSHGEAFF
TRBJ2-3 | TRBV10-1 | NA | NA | TGCGCCAGCAGTGGGAGTAACACAGATACGCAGTATTTT | CASSGSNTDTQYF
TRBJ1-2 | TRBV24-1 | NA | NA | TGTGCCACCAGTGATTTGTCCGGGAACAGGGAATATGGCTACACCTTC | CATSDLSGNREYGYTF
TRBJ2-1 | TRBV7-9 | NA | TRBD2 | TGTGCCAGCACCTTCTCGGCGGGAGTGGGTGAGCAGTTCTTC | CASTFSAGVGEQFF
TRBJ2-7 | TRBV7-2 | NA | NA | TGTGCCAGCAGCTTTCATTACGAGCAGTACTTC | CASSFHYEQYF
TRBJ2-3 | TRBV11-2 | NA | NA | TGTGCCAGCAGCTTAGATGGGTTGTCTAGCACAGATACGCAGTATTTT | CASSLDGLSSTDTQYF
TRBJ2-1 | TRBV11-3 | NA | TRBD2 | TGTGCCAGCAGCCGGACTAGCGGATCAGGGGGACCTCAGTTCTTC | CASSRTSGSGGPQFF
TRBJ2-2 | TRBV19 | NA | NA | TGTGCCAGTAGTATAGCCAGCGCCGGGGAGCTGTTTTTT | CASSIASAGELFF
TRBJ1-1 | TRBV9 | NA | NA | TGTGCCAGCAGCCCAGGAACCGGGTGGTCTGAAGCTTTCTTT | CASSPGTGWSEAFF
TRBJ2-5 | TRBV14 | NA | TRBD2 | TGTGCCAGCAGCCAAGATAGCACCCCAACCGCCCCGGGACTAGCGGGAGGGCCAGAAGAGACCCAGTACTTC | CASSQDSTPTAPGLAGGPEETQYF
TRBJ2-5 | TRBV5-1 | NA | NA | TGCGCCAGCAGCCTCCCTCAGGACGGAAAGGGTGGGACCCAGTACTTC | CASSLPQDGKGGTQYF